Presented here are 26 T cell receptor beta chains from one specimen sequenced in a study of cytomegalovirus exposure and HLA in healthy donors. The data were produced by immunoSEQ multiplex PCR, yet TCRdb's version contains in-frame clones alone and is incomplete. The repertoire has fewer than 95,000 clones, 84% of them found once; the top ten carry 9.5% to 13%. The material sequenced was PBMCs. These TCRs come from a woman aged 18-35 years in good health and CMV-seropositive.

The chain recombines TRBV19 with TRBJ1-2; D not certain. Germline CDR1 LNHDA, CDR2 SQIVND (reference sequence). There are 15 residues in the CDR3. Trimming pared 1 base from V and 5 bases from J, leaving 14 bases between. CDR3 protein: CASSIGATMLYGYTF. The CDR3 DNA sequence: TGTGCCAGTAGTATAGGAGCGACCATGCTATATGGCTACACCTTC.

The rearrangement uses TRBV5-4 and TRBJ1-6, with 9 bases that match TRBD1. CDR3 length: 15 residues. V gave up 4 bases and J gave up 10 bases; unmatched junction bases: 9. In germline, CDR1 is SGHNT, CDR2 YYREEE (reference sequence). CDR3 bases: TGTGCCAGCAGCCAGAACCGACAGGGGGAGTCACCCCTCCACTTT. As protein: CASSQNRQGESPLHF.

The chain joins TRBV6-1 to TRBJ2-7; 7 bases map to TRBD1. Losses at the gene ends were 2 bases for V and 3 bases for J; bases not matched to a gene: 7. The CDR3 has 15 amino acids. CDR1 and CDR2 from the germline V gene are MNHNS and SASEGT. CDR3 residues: CASSESRGSGYEQYF. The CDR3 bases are TGTGCCAGCAGTGAAAGCAGGGGGTCTGGCTACGAGCAGTACTTC.

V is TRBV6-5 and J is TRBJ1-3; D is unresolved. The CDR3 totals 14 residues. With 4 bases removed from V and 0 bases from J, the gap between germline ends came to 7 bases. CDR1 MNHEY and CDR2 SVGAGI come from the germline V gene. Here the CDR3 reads CASSSEVSGNTIYF. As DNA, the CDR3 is TGTGCCAGCAGTTCAGAAGTCTCTGGAAACACCATATATTTT.

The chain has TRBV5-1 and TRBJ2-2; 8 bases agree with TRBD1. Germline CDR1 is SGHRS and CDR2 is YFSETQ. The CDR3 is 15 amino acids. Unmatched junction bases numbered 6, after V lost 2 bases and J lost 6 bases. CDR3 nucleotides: TGCGCCAGCAGCTTAAGAGGACAGGGTGCCGGGGAGCTGTTTTTT. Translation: CASSLRGQGAGELFF.

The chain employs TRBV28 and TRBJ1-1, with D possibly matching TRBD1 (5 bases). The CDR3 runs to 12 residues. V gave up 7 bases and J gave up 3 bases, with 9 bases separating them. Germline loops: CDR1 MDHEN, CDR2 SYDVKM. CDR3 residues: CASTRGYTEAFF. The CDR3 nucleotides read TGTGCCAGCACTCGGGGGTACACTGAAGCTTTCTTT.

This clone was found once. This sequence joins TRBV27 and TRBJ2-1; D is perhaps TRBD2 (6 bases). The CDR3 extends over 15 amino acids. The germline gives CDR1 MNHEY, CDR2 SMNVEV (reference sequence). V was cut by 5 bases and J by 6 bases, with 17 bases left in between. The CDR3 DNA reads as TGTGCCAGCAGTCAACGGGACTCGAGGGCCAATGAGCAGTTCTTC. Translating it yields CASSQRDSRANEQFF.

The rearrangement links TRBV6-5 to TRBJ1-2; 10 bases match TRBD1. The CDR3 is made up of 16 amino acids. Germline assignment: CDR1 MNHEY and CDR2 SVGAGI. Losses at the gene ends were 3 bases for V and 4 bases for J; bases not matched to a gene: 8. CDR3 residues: CASSYSPGTGAYGYTF. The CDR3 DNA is TGTGCCAGCAGTTATTCCCCGGGGACAGGGGCCTATGGCTACACCTTC.

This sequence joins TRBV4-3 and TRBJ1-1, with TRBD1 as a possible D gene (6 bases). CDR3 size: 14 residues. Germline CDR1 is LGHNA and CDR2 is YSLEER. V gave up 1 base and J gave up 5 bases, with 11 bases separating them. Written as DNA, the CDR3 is TGCGCCAGCAGCCAAGCTGCTAGGGGGACTGAAGCTTTCTTT. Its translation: CASSQAARGTEAFF.

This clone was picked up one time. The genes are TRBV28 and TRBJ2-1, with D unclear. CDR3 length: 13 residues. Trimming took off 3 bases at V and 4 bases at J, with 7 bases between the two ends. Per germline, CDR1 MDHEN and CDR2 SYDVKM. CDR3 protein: CASSLSQYNEQFF. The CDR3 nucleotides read TGTGCCAGCAGTTTGAGCCAATACAATGAGCAGTTCTTC.

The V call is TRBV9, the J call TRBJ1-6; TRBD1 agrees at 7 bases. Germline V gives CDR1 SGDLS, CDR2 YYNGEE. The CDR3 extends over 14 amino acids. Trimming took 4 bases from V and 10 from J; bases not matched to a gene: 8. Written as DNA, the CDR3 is TGTGCCAGCAGCCCGACGACAGGGTACTCACCCCTCCACTTT. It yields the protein CASSPTTGYSPLHF.

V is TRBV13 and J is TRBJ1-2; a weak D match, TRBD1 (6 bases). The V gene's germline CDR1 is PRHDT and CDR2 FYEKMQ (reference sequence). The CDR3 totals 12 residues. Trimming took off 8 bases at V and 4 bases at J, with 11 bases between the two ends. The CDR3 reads CASAGAGYGYTF. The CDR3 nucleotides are TGTGCCAGCGCGGGGGCAGGCTATGGCTACACCTTC.

CDR3 DNA sequence: TGTGCCAGCAGCCTGAGCAGAGGTGCCGGTGGCTACACCTTC. Its translation: CASSLSRGAGGYTF. The genes are TRBV14 and TRBJ1-2, with D uncertain. CDR1 SGHDN and CDR2 FVKESK come from the germline V gene. V lost 4 bases, J lost 7 bases, and 16 bases lay in between. The CDR3 is made up of 14 amino acids.

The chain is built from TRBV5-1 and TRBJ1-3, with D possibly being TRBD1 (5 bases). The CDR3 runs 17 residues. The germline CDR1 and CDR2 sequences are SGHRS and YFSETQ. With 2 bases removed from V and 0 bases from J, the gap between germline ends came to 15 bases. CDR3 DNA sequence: TGCGCCAGCAGCTTCTCGTTGGGGACTAGCTCTGGAAACACCATATATTTT. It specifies CASSFSLGTSSGNTIYF.

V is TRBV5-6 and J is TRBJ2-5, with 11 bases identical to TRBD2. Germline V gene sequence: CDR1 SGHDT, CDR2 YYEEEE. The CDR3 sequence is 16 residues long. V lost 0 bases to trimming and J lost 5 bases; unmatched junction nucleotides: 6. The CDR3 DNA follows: TGTGCCAGCAGCTTGGCACTAGCGGGGGCCTTGGAGACCCAGTACTTC. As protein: CASSLALAGALETQYF.

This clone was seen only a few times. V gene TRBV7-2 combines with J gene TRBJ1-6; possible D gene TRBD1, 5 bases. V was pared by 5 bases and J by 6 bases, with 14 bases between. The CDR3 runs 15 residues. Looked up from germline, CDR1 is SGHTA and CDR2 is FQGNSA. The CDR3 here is CASSADGHGNSPLHF. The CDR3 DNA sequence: TGTGCCAGCAGCGCAGATGGACACGGTAATTCACCCCTCCACTTT.

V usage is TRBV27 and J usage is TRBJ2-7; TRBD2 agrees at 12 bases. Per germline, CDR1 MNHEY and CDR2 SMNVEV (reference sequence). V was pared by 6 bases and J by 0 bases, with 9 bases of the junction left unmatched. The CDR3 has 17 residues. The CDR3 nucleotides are TGTGCCAGCAGGGTCCTCCTAGCGGGGGGGACCTCCTACGAGCAGTACTTC. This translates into CASRVLLAGGTSYEQYF.

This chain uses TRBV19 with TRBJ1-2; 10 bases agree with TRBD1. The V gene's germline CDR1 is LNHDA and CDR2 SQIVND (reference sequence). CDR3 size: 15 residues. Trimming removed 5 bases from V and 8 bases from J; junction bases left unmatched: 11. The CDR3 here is CASSSPGQGFKGYTF. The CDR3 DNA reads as TGTGCCAGTAGTTCTCCGGGACAGGGGTTTAAAGGCTACACCTTC.

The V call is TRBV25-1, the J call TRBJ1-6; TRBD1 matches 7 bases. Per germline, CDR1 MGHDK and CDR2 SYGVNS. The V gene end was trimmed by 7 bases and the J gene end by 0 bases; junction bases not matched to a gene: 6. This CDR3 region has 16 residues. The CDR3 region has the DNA TGTGCCAGCAAACCAGGGGGTAGCTCCTATAATTCACCCCTCCACTTT. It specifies CASKPGGSSYNSPLHF.

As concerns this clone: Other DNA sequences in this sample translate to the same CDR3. The CDR3 DNA reads as TGTGCCAGCAGTGAGGTAGCGGGGGAACAAGAGACCCAGTACTTC. Amino acids: CASSEVAGEQETQYF. The V and J genes are TRBV6-1 and TRBJ2-5; 9 positions agree with TRBD2. With 3 bases clipped from V and 2 bases from J, the junction kept 4 bases outside the gene matches. CDR3 length: 15 amino acids. CDR1 MNHNS and CDR2 SASEGT come from the germline V gene.

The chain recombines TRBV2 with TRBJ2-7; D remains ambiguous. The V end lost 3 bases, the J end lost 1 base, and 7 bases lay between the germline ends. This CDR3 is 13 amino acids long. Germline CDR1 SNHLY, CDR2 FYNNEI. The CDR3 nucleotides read TGTGCCAGCAGTGATCTCGGGTCCTACGAGCAGTACTTC. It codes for CASSDLGSYEQYF.

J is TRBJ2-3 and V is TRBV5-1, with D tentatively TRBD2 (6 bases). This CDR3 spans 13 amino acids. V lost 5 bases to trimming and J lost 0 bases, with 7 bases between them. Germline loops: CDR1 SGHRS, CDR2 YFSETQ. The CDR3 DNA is TGCGCCAGCAGGGCGGGGAGCACAGATACGCAGTATTTT. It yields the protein CASRAGSTDTQYF.

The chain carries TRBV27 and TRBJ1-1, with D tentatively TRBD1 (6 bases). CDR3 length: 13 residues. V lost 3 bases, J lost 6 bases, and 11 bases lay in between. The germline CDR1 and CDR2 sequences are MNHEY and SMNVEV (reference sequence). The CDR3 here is CASSFRAGAEAFF. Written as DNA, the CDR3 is TGTGCCAGCAGTTTCAGGGCAGGGGCTGAAGCTTTCTTT.

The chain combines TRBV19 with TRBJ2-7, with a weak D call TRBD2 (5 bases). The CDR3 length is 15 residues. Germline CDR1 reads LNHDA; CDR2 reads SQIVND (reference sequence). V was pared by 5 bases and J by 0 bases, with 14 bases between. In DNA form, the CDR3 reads TGTGCCAGTAGTCCCGTGACCGGGAACTCCTACGAGCAGTACTTC. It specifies CASSPVTGNSYEQYF. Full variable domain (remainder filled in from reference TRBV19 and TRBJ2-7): DGGITQSPKYLFRKEGQNVTLSCEQNLNHDAMYWYRQDPGQGLRLIYYSQIVNDFQKGDIAEGYSVSREKKESFPLTVTSAQKNPTAFYLCASSPVTGNSYEQYFGPGTRLTVT.

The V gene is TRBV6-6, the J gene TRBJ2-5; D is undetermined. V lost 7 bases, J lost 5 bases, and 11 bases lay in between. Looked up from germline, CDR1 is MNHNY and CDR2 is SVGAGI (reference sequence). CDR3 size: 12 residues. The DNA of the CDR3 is TGTGCCAGCATCGCTAGTGGCGAGACCCAGTACTTC. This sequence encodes CASIASGETQYF.

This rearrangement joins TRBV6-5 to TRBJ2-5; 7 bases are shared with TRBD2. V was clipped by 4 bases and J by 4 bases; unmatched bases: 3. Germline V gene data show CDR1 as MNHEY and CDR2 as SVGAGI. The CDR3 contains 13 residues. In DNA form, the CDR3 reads TGTGCCAGCAGTTTTGGGGAGGGAGAGACCCAGTACTTC. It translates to CASSFGEGETQYF.